Listed here are 20 T cell receptor beta chains from one sample, sequenced in a study of OX40 agonist ivuxolimab in advanced cancers. Libraries were prepared by immunoSEQ multiplex PCR; TCRdb keeps only in-frame clonotypes and omits some of them. Among tens of thousands of clones, 80% to 85% were seen once, and the ten largest hold 5.5% to 7%. The specimen comprised CD4+ or CD8+ T cells sorted from blood, sampled in a trial of the OX40 agonist ivuxolimab. These receptors were obtained from an adult with an advanced solid tumor such as melanoma, head and neck, liver or kidney cancer.

The CDR3 DNA reads as TGTGCCAGCAGTCCTGACAGGGCGAACTATGGCTACACCTTC. Translation gives CASSPDRANYGYTF. The chain combines TRBV5-5 with TRBJ1-2; 7 bases line up with TRBD1. Germline V gene lookup returns CDR1 SGHKS and CDR2 YYEKEE (reference sequence). With V trimmed by 5 bases and J by 2 bases, 6 bases remained unmatched. The CDR3 is 14 residues long.

This clone qualifies as medium-sized (0.01 to 0.1%). This rearrangement joins TRBV6-6 to TRBJ2-7; a weak D match, TRBD1 (5 bases). V was shortened by 8 bases and J by 2 bases, with 10 bases between the two germline ends. Germline CDR1 reads MNHNY; CDR2 reads SVGAGI (reference sequence). The CDR3 covers 12 residues. CDR3 coding DNA: TGTGCCAGCGGGGCAAAGCCCTACGAGCAGTACGTC. The encoded protein is CASGAKPYEQYV.

This clone was detected many times. This chain joins TRBV7-2 and TRBJ2-1; TRBD2 matches at 10 bases. Germline V gives CDR1 SGHTA, CDR2 FQGNSA. The CDR3 covers 14 residues. V lost 5 bases, J lost 8 bases, and 6 bases stayed unmatched. This CDR3 is CASSLSGRMDEQFF. The CDR3 bases are TGTGCCAGCAGCCTTAGCGGGAGGATGGATGAGCAGTTCTTC.

The rearrangement uses TRBV6-5 and TRBJ2-3; 11 bases are a match to TRBD2. Germline V gene lookup returns CDR1 MNHEY and CDR2 SVGAGI. The trim removed 6 bases at V and 3 bases at J, leaving 5 bases unmatched. The CDR3 contains 15 residues. The CDR3 sequence: CASRPTSGSTDTQYF. The CDR3 DNA reads TGTGCCAGCAGACCCACTAGCGGGAGTACAGATACGCAGTATTTT.

The rearrangement uses TRBV4-1 and TRBJ1-2; 11 bases are shared with TRBD1. Germline values: CDR1 MGHRA, CDR2 YSYEKL. The ends lost 0 bases at V and 3 bases at J; junction bases unmatched: 9. The length of the CDR3 is 18 residues. The CDR3 nucleotides read TGCGCCAGCAGCCAAGAGAAGGACAGGGGGCAGGTGGACTATGGCTACACCTTC. Amino acids: CASSQEKDRGQVDYGYTF.

The rearrangement joins TRBV19 to TRBJ2-3; possibly TRBD2 for D (6 bases). The CDR3 sequence is 14 residues long. Trimming stripped 6 bases from V and 2 bases from J, with 12 bases between. CDR1 and CDR2 from the germline V gene are LNHDA and SQIVND (reference sequence). The CDR3 protein is CASSSGTFTDTQYF. DNA for the CDR3: TGTGCCAGTAGCTCCGGGACTTTCACAGATACGCAGTATTTT.

The J gene is TRBJ2-1, the V gene TRBV27; D might be TRBD1 or TRBD2, each matching 5 bases. V lost 3 bases to trimming and J lost 5 bases, with 14 bases between them. Looked up from germline, CDR1 is MNHEY and CDR2 is SMNVEV (reference sequence). The length of the CDR3 is 15 residues. CDR3 in amino acids: CASSFVEGWDNEQFF. CDR3 bases: TGTGCCAGCAGTTTCGTCGAGGGGTGGGACAATGAGCAGTTCTTC.

This clone was seen just once. The genes are TRBV18 and TRBJ1-1, with D uncertain. Germline CDR1 is KGHSH and CDR2 is LQKENI. The CDR3 extends over 13 amino acids. V dropped 0 bases and J dropped 5 bases, with 7 bases sitting between them. The chain's CDR3 is CASSPPLGTEAFF. In DNA form, the CDR3 reads TGTGCCAGCTCACCACCTCTTGGGACTGAAGCTTTCTTT.

The rearrangement uses TRBV28 and TRBJ2-6, with unresolved D. Trimming shortened V by 2 bases and J by 0 bases, and 14 bases separated the two germline ends. CDR3 length: 18 residues. Germline loops: CDR1 MDHEN, CDR2 SYDVKM. The CDR3 bases are TGTGCCAGCAGTTTACTCGGGCAGGCTAGCTCTGGGGCCAACGTCCTGACTTTC. As protein: CASSLLGQASSGANVLTF.

The V call is TRBV28, the J call TRBJ1-5; 7 bases align to TRBD1. Losses at the gene ends were 5 bases for V and 5 bases for J; bases not matched to a gene: 6. The germline V gene has CDR1 MDHEN and CDR2 SYDVKM. The CDR3 totals 14 residues. Here the CDR3 reads CASSQTGLDQPQHF. Written as DNA, the CDR3 is TGTGCCAGCAGTCAGACAGGGCTAGATCAGCCCCAGCATTTT.

J is TRBJ1-1 and V is TRBV10-3, with 8 bases matching TRBD1. CDR1 ENHRY and CDR2 SYGVKD come from the germline V gene. This CDR3 is built from 14 residues. V lost 6 bases and J lost 4; bases outside the gene matches: 7. CDR3 coding DNA: TGTGCCATCAGCTCGGACAGGGCGGGCACTGAAGCTTTCTTT. It is translated as CAISSDRAGTEAFF.

The rearrangement joins TRBV6-5 to TRBJ1-2; D might be TRBD1 (6 bases). CDR1 is MNHEY, CDR2 SVGAGI, per germline. V shed 2 bases and J shed 2 bases, with 12 bases lying between them. This CDR3 spans 15 amino acids. CDR3 sequence: CASSYVGGRNYGYTF. CDR3 nucleotide sequence: TGTGCCAGCAGTTACGTGGGGGGCAGGAACTATGGCTACACCTTC.

V is TRBV27 and J is TRBJ2-2, with D possibly being TRBD2 (7 bases). The ends were cut back, 5 bases at V and 3 bases at J, with 13 bases in the middle. In germline, CDR1 is MNHEY, CDR2 SMNVEV (reference sequence). The CDR3 has 15 amino acids. The chain's CDR3 is CASSEGGPYTGELFF. The CDR3 nucleotides are TGTGCCAGCAGTGAGGGGGGGCCATACACCGGGGAGCTGTTTTTT.

This chain links TRBV29-1 with TRBJ2-7, with D tentatively TRBD1 or TRBD2 (5 bases each). Germline loops: CDR1 SQVTM, CDR2 ANQGSEA. This CDR3 is built from 15 residues. V lost 5 bases to trimming and J lost 0 bases, with 17 bases between them. CDR3 sequence: CSVLNGTELSYEQYF. In nucleotides, the CDR3 is TGCAGCGTTCTCAACGGGACGGAACTCTCCTACGAGCAGTACTTC.

The chain joins TRBV10-3 to TRBJ1-1, with D perhaps TRBD1 (6 bases). The CDR3 spans 12 residues. Germline V CDR1 and CDR2: ENHRY, SYGVKD. The V end lost 6 bases, the J end lost 3 bases, and 8 bases lay between the germline ends. This CDR3 is CAIRQGDTEAFF. The CDR3 DNA reads as TGTGCCATCAGACAGGGCGACACTGAAGCTTTCTTT.

The genes are TRBV4-1 and TRBJ1-2, with D unclear. Germline V gene data show CDR1 as MGHRA and CDR2 as YSYEKL. V lost 2 bases and J lost 2, with 12 bases in between. The CDR3 extends over 15 amino acids. The CDR3 coding sequence is TGCGCCAGCAGCCAAACAACAGAGCTAAACTATGGCTACACCTTC. Translation: CASSQTTELNYGYTF.

The J gene is TRBJ2-5, the V gene TRBV7-7; no reliable D call. The CDR3 length is 16 residues. Germline CDR1 is SSHAT and CDR2 is FNYEAQ (reference sequence). V dropped 5 bases and J dropped 5 bases, with 21 bases sitting between them. Here the CDR3 reads CASSQWTDQMLETQYF. CDR3 bases: TGTGCCAGCAGCCAGTGGACGGATCAAATGTTGGAGACCCAGTACTTC.

About this clone itself: Other DNA sequences in the same sample also yield this CDR3. This rearrangement joins TRBV27 to TRBJ1-5; TRBD1 is a possible D gene (6 bases). This CDR3 spans 14 amino acids. The germline gives CDR1 MNHEY, CDR2 SMNVEV (reference sequence). V was pared by 2 bases and J by 4 bases, with 9 bases between. CDR3 sequence (DNA): TGTGCCAGCAGTTTACAGGGGCTTAATCAGCCCCAGCATTTT. Translation gives CASSLQGLNQPQHF.

This clone was detected only once. The V and J genes are TRBV6-6 and TRBJ1-1, with D perhaps matching TRBD1 (6 bases). V was trimmed by 0 bases and J by 5 bases, leaving 13 bases between them. Per the germline V gene, CDR1 is MNHNY and CDR2 is SVGAGI (reference sequence). The CDR3 is 15 residues long. CDR3 region: CASSYSGGAGTEAFF. The CDR3 DNA reads as TGTGCCAGCAGTTACTCAGGGGGTGCGGGAACTGAAGCTTTCTTT.

The rearrangement links TRBV5-6 to TRBJ2-2; a possible D gene is TRBD1 (6 bases). This CDR3 has 13 amino acids. V lost 7 bases and J lost 9, with 16 bases in between. The germline CDR1 and CDR2 sequences are SGHDT and YYEEEE. CDR3 bases: TGTGCCAGCGGAATAGGGGGTTTGCGGGAGCTGTTTTTT. Translated: CASGIGGLRELFF.